The clone carrying this T cell receptor beta chain was observed once. The antigen remains unidentified. The data originate from a study of graft-versus-host responses after intestinal transplantation. Study background: Multivisceral, liver-intestinal, or isolated intestinal transplants were given to recipients. Study observations and caveats: Some patients had graft-donor T cell macrochimerism. In their allografts, the ratios of graft-versus-host to host-versus-graft T cell clones were high. In recipient marrow, GvH clones were found, and some appeared first in ileum or blood.

Germline loops: CDR1 MNHEY, CDR2 SMNVEV (reference sequence). This CDR3 has 15 residues. V was pared by 3 bases and J by 3 bases, with 9 bases between. Assay: immunoSEQ multiplex PCR; the TCRdb copy retains only in-frame clones and omits some. This sample carries tens of thousands of clones, 80% to 95% of them seen once, and the ten largest clones take over 0.3%. This rearrangement joins TRBV27 to TRBJ2-6; no firm D call. This TCR was recovered from a human donor who received an intestinal transplant. This specimen consisted of unstimulated CD4+ T cells sorted from spleen or lymph node cells, obtained before intestinal transplant. CDR3 bases: TGTGCCAGCAGTTTCCTAGACGGTGGGGCCAACGTCCTGACTTTC. Translated, it gives CASSFLDGGANVLTF.